The clone carrying this TCR beta chain was detected once. Its antigen is not identified. Possible read error: a much larger clone is one base away. These data are taken from a study of Graves' ophthalmopathy and Graves' hyperthyroidism. Study-wide findings and caveats: The model achieved 70.59% sensitivity and less than 75% specificity for ophthalmopathy progression. Blood also harbored most expanded thyroid clonotypes above 0.001 frequency.

The CDR3 runs to 17 residues. Germline-derived CDR1 and CDR2 are SEHNR and FQNEAQ (reference sequence). Amplified material comprised TCR beta CDR3 regions derived from RNA transcripts. HTBI primers served in a first-round RT-PCR, which a second-round multiplex PCR followed. TCRdb redid the calling of the multiplex PCR reads with MiXCR, one entry per CDR3 protein. This table holds about 1.1 million distinct CDR3 sequences, about 40% found once. Among the hyperthyroidism patients, all were newly diagnosed, aged 18 to 65, with under 2 months' duration. The rearrangement joins TRBV7-9 to TRBJ2-7, with TRBD1 matching 7 bases. Sequenced sample: peripheral blood or thyroid tissue (not recorded which). The receptor's source is an adult man with Graves' hyperthyroidism. CDR3 in DNA: TGTGCCGGCAGCTTAGGGAATTCGGACAGGCGGTCCTACGAGCAGTACTTC. This codes for CAGSLGNSDRRSYEQYF.